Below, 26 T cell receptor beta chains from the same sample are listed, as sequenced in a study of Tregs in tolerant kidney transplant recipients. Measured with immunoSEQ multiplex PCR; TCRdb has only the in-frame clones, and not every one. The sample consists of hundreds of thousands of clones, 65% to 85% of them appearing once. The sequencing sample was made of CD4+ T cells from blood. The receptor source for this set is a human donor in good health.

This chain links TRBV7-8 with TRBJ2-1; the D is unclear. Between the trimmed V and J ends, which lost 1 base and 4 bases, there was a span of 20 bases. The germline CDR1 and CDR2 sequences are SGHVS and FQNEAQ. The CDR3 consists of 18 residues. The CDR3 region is CASSLVVRAAIRYNEQFF. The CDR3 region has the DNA TGTGCCAGCAGCTTAGTGGTCCGGGCGGCAATCCGATACAATGAGCAGTTCTTC.

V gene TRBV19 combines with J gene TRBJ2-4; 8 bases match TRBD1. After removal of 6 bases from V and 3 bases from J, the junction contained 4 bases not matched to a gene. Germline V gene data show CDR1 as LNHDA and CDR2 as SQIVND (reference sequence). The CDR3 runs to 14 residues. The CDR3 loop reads CASRYDRGKNIQYF. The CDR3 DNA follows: TGTGCCAGTAGATACGACAGGGGCAAAAACATTCAGTACTTC.

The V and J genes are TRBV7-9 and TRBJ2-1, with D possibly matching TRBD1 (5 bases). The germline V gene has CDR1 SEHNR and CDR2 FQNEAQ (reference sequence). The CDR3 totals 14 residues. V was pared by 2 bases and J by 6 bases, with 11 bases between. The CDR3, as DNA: TGTGCCAGCAGCTTACTCAGGGCGGTCAATGAGCAGTTCTTC. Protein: CASSLLRAVNEQFF.

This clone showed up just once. CDR3 region: CSVGRTEAFF. The CDR3, as DNA: TGCAGCGTTGGTAGAACTGAAGCTTTCTTT. This chain links TRBV29-1 with TRBJ1-1; D is unclear. CDR3 length: 10 amino acids. Germline V lookup: CDR1 SQVTM, CDR2 ANQGSEA. V was shortened by 4 bases and J by 5 bases, with 5 bases between the two germline ends.

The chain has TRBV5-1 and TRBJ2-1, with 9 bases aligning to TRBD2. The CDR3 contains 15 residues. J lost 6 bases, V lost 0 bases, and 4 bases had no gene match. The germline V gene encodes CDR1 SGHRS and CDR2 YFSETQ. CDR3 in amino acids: CASSLVAGDINEQFF. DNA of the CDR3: TGCGCCAGCAGCTTGGTAGCGGGAGACATCAATGAGCAGTTCTTC.

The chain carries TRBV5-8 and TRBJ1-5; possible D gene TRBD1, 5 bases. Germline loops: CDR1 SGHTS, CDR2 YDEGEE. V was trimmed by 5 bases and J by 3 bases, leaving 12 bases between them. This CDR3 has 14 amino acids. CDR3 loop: CASRSGGDNQPQHF. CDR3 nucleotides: TGTGCCAGCAGGTCGGGGGGGGACAATCAGCCCCAGCATTTT. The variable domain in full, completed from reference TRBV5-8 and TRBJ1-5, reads EAGVTQSPTHLIKTRGQQATLRCSPISGHTSVYWYQQALGLGLQFLLWYDEGEERNRGNFPPRFSGRQFPNYSSELNVNALELEDSALYLCASRSGGDNQPQHFGDGTRLSIL.

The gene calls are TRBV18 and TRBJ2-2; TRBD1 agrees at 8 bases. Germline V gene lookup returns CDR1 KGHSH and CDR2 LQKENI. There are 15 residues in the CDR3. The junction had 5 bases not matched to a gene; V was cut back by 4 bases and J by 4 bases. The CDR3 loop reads CASSLDRGGTGELFF. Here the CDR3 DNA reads TGTGCCAGCTCACTCGACAGGGGAGGCACCGGGGAGCTGTTTTTT.

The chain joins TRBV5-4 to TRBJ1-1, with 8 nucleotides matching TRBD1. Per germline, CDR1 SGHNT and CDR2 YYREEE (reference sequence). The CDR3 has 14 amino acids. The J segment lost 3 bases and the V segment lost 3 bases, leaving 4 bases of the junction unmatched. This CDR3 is CASSSGQAHTEAFF. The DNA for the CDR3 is TGTGCCAGCAGCTCGGGACAGGCGCACACTGAAGCTTTCTTT.

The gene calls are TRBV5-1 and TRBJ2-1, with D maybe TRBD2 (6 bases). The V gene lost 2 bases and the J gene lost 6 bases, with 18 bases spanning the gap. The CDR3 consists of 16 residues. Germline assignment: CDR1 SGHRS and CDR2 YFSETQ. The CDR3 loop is CASSFGYRRESNEQFF. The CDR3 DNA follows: TGCGCCAGCAGCTTCGGCTATCGGCGGGAAAGCAATGAGCAGTTCTTC.

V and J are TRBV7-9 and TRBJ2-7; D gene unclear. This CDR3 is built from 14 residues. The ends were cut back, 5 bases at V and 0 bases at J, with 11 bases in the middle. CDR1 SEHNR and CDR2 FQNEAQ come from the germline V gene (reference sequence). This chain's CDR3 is CASSPEANSYEQYF. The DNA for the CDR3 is TGTGCCAGCAGCCCAGAGGCGAACTCCTACGAGCAGTACTTC.

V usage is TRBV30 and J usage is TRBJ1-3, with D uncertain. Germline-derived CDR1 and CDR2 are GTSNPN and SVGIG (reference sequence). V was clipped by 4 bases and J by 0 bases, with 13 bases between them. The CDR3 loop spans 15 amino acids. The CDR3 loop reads CAWKGRSNSGNTIYF. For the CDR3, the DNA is TGTGCCTGGAAGGGCAGATCGAACTCTGGAAACACCATATATTTT.

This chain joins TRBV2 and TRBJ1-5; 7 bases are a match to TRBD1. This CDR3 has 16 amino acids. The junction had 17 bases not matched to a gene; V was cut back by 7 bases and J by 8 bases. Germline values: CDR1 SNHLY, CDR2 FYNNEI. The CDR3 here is CASTAARTGWGKPQHF. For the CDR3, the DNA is TGTGCCAGCACCGCCGCCCGGACAGGCTGGGGGAAGCCCCAGCATTTT.

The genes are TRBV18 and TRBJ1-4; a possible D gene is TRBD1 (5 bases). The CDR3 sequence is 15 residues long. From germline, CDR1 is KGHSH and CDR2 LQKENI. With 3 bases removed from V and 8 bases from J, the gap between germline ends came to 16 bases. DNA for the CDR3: TGTGCCAGCTCACCTGAGGGGCCTTATAGCGAAAAACTGTTTTTT. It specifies CASSPEGPYSEKLFF.

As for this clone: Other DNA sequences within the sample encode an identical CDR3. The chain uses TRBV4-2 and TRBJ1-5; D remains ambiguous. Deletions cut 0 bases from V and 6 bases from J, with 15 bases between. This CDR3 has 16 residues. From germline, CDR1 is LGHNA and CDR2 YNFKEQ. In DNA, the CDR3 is TGTGCCAGCAGCCAAGATCCTACAATGAGAGGTCAGCCCCAGCATTTT. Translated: CASSQDPTMRGQPQHF.

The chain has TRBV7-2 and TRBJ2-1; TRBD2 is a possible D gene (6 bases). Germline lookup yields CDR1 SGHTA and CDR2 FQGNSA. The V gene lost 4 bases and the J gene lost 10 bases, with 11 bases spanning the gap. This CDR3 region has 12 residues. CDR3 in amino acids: CASSSAGLEQFF. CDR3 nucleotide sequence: TGTGCCAGCAGCTCGGCCGGACTAGAGCAGTTCTTC.

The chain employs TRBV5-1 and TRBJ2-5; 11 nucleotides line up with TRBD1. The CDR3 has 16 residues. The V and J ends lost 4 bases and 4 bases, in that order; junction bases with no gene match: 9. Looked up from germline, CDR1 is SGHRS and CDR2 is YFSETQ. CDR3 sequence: CASSVRGQGAGETQYF. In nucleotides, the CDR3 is TGCGCCAGCAGCGTACGCGGACAGGGGGCCGGAGAGACCCAGTACTTC.

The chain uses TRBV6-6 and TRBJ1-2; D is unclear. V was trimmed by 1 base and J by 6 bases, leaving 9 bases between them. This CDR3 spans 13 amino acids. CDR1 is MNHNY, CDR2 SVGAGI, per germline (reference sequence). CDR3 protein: CASSYLKTDGYTF. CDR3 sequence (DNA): TGTGCCAGCAGTTACTTGAAGACGGATGGCTACACCTTC.

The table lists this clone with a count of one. DNA of the CDR3: TGTGCCAGTAGGAGGACGGACAGGTCGCACTACGAGCAGTACTTC. Protein: CASRRTDRSHYEQYF. The chain combines TRBV19 with TRBJ2-7; 7 bases line up with TRBD1. Germline V lookup: CDR1 LNHDA, CDR2 SQIVND (reference sequence). The CDR3 contains 15 residues. Germline trimming cut 6 bases from V and 3 bases from J; bases unmatched to any gene: 11. Drawing the rest from reference TRBV19 and TRBJ2-7, the complete variable domain is DGGITQSPKYLFRKEGQNVTLSCEQNLNHDAMYWYRQDPGQGLRLIYYSQIVNDFQKGDIAEGYSVSREKKESFPLTVTSAQKNPTAFYLCASRRTDRSHYEQYFGPGTRLTVT.

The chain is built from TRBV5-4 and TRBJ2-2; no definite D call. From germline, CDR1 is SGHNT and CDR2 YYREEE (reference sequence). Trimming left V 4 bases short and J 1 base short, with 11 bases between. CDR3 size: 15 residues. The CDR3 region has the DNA TGTGCCAGCAGCCCACGCGAGCGGAACACCGGGGAGCTGTTTTTT. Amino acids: CASSPRERNTGELFF. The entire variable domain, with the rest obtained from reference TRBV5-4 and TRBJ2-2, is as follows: ETGVTQSPTHLIKTRGQQVTLRCSSQSGHNTVSWYQQALGQGPQFIFQYYREEENGRGNFPPRFSGLQFPNYSSELNVNALELDDSALYLCASSPRERNTGELFFGEGSRLTVL.

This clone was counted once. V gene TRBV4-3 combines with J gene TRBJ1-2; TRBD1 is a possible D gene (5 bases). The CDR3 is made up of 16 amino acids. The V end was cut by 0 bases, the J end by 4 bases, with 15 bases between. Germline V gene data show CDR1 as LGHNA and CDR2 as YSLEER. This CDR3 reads CASSQESFWGSYGYTF. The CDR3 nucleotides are TGCGCCAGCAGCCAAGAGAGTTTCTGGGGCTCCTATGGCTACACCTTC.

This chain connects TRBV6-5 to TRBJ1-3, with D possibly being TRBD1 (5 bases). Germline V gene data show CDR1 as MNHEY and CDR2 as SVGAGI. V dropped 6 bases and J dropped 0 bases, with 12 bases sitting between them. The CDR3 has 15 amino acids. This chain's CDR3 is CASSRDGGSGNTIYF. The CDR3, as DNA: TGTGCCAGCAGCCGCGATGGGGGCTCTGGAAACACCATATATTTT.

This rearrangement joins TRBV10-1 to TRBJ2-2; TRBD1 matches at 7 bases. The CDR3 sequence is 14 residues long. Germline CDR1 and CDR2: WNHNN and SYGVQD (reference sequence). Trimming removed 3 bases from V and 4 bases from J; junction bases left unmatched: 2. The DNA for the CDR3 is TGCGCCAGCAGTGATACAGGGGTCACCGGGGAGCTGTTTTTT. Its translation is CASSDTGVTGELFF.

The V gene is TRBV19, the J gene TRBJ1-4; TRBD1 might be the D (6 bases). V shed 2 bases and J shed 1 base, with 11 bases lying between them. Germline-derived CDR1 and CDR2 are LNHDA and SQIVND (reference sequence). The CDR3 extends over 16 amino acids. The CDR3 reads CASSIQGFGTNEKLFF. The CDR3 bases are TGTGCCAGTAGTATACAGGGGTTTGGAACTAATGAAAAACTGTTTTTT.

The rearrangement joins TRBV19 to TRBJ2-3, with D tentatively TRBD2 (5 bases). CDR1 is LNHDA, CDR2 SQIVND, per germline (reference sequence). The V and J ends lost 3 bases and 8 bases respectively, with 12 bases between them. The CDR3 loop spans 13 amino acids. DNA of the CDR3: TGTGCCAGTAGTATGACGAGCGGCGGTACGCAGTATTTT. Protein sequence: CASSMTSGGTQYF.

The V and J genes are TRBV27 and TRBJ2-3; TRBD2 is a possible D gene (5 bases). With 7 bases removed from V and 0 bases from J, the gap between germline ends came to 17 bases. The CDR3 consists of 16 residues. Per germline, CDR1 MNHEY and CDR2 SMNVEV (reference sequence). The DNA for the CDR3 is TGTGCCAGCAAACCCAACGGGGTTACTAGCACAGATACGCAGTATTTT. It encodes CASKPNGVTSTDTQYF.

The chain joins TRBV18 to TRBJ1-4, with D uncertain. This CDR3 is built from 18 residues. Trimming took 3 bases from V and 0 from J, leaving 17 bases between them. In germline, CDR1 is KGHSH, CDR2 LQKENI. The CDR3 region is CASSPLRHTDTTNEKLFF. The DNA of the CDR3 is TGTGCCAGCTCACCGCTCAGACATACTGACACAACTAATGAAAAACTGTTTTTT.